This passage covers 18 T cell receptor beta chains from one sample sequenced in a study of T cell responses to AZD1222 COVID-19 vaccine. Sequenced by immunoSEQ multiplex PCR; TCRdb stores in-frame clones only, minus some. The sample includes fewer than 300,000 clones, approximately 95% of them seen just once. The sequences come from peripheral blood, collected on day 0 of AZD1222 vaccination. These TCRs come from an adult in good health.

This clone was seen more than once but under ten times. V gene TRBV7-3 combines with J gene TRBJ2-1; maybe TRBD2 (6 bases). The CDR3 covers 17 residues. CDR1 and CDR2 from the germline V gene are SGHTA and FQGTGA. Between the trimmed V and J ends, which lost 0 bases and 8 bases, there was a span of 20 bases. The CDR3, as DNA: TGTGCCAGCAGCTTAACGGGCGGCGGGGCCCTTGGGTATGAGCAGTTCTTC. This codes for CASSLTGGGALGYEQFF.

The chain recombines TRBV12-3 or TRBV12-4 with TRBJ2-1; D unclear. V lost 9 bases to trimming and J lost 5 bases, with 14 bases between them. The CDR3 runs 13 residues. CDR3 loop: CASRYDWDNEQFF. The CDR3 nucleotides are TGTGCCAGTAGATACGATTGGGACAATGAGCAGTTCTTC.

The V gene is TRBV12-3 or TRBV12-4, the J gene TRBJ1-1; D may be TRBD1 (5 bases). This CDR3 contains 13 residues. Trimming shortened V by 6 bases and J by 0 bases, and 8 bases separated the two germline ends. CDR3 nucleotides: TGTGCCAGCAGGCCCAGGGTGAACACTGAAGCTTTCTTT. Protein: CASRPRVNTEAFF.

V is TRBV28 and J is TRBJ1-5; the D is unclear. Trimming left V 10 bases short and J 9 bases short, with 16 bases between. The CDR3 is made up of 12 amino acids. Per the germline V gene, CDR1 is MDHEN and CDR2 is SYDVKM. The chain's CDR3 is CAIQRDLLPQHF. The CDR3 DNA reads TGTGCCATACAGCGAGACCTTCTGCCCCAGCATTTT.

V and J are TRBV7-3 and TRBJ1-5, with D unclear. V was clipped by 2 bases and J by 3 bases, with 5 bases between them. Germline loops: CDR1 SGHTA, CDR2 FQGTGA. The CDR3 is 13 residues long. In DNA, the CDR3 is TGTGCCAGCAGCTTAGACTACAATCAGCCCCAGCATTTT. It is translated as CASSLDYNQPQHF.

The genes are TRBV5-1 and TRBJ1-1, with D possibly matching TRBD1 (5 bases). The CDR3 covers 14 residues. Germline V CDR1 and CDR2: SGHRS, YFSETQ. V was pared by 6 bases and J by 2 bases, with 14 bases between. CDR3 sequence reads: CASTPGTANTEAFF. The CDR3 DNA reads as TGCGCCAGCACCCCAGGGACGGCTAACACTGAAGCTTTCTTT.

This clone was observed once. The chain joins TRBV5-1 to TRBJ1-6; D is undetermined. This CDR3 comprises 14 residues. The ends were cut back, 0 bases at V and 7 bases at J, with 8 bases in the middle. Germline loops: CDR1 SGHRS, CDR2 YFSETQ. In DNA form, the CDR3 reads TGCGCCAGCAGCTTGGATGCCGGAAATTCACCCCTCCACTTT. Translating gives CASSLDAGNSPLHF.

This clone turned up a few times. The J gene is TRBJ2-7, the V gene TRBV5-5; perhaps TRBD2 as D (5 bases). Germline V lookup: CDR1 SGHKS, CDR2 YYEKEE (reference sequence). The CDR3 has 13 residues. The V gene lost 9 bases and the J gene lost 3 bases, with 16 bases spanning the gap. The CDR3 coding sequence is TGTGCCACCTCGAGCGGAGCCGACTACGAGCAGTACTTC. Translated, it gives CATSSGADYEQYF.

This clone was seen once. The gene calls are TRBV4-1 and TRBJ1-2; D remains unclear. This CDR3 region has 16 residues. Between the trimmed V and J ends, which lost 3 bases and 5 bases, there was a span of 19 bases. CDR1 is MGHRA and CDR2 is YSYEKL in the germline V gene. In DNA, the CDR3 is TGCGCCAGCAGCCACGGCCAGACTGCGATCCCTTATGGCTACACCTTC. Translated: CASSHGQTAIPYGYTF.

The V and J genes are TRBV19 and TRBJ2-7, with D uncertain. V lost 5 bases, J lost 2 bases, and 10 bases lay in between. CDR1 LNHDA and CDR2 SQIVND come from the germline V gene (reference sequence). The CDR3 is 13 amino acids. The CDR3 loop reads CASSSTFTYEQYF. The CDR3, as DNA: TGTGCCAGTAGTTCAACGTTTACCTACGAGCAGTACTTC.

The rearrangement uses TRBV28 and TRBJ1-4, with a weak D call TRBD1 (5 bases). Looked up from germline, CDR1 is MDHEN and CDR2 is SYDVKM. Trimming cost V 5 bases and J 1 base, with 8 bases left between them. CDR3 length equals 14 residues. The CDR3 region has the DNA TGTGCCAGCAGTAGACAGCTAACTAATGAAAAACTGTTTTTT. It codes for CASSRQLTNEKLFF.

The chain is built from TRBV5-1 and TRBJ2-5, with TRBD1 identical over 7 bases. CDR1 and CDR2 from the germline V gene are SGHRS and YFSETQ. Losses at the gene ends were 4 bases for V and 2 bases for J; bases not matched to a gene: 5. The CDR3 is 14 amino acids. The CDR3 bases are TGCGCCAGCAGCGAACCGACAGGGCAAGAGACCCAGTACTTC. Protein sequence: CASSEPTGQETQYF.

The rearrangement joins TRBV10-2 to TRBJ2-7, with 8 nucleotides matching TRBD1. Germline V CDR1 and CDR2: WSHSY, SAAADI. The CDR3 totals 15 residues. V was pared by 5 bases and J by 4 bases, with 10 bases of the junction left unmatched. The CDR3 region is CASSRISGGQYEQYF. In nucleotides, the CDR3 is TGCGCCAGCAGTCGGATTTCAGGGGGCCAGTACGAGCAGTACTTC.

CDR3 in DNA: TGTGCCAGCAGTCCCCAACGGGGTTCCTACGAGCAGTACTTC. Amino acid sequence: CASSPQRGSYEQYF. This chain joins TRBV6-5 and TRBJ2-7; TRBD2 might be the D (5 bases). Germline V gene lookup returns CDR1 MNHEY and CDR2 SVGAGI. V lost 5 bases, J lost 1 base, and 12 bases lay in between. The CDR3 is 14 residues long.

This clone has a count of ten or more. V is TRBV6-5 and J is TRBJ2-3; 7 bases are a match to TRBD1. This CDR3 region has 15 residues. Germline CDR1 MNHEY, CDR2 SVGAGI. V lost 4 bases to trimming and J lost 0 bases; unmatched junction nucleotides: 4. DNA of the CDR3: TGTGCCAGCAGTTCCCGGACAGGAAGCACAGATACGCAGTATTTT. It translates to CASSSRTGSTDTQYF.

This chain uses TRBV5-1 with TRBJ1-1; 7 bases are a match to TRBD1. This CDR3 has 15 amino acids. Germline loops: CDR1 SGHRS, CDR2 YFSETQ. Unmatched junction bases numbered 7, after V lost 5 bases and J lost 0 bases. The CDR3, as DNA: TGCGCCAGCAGACCCCGGGACAGATTGAACACTGAAGCTTTCTTT. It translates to CASRPRDRLNTEAFF.

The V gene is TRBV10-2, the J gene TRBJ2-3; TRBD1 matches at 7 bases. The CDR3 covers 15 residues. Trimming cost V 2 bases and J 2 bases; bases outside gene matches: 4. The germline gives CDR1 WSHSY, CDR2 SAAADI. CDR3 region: CASSEGDSLTDTQYF. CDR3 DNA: TGCGCCAGCAGTGAGGGGGACAGCCTCACAGATACGCAGTATTTT.

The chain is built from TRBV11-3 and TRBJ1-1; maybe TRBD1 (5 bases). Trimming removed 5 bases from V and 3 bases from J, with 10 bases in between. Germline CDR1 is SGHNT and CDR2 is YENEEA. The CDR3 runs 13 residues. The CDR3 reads CASSAGRHTEAFF. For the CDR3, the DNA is TGTGCCAGCAGCGCGGGACGGCACACTGAAGCTTTCTTT.